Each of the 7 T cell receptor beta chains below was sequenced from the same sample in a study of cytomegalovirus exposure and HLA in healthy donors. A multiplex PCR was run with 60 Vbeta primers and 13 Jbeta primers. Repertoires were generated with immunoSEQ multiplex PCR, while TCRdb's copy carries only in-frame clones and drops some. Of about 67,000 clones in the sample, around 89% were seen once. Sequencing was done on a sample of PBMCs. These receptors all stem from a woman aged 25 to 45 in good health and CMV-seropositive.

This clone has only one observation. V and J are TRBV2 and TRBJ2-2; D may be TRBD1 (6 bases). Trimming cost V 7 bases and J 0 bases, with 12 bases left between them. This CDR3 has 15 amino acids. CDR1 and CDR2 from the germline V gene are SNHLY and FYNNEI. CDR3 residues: CASKPGQANTGELFF. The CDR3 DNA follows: TGTGCCAGCAAGCCGGGACAAGCGAACACCGGGGAGCTGTTTTTT.

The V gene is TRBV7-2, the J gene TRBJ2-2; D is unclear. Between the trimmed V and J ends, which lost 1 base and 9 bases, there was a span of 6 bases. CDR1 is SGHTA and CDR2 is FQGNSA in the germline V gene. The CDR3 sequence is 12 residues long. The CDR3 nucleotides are TGTGCCAGCAGCTTAGTCGTAAGGGAGCTGTTTTTT. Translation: CASSLVVRELFF.

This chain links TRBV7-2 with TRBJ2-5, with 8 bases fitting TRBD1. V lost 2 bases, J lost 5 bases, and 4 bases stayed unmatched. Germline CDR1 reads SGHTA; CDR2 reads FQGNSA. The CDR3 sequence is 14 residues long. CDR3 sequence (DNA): TGTGCCAGCAGCTTAAGGAACAGGGGGGAGACCCAGTACTTC. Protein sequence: CASSLRNRGETQYF.

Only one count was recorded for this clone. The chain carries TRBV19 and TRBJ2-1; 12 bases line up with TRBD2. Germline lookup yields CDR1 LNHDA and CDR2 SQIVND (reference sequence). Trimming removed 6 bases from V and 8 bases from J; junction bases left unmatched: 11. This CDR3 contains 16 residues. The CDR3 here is CASRYQLAGGYHEQFF. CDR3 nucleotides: TGTGCCAGTAGATATCAACTAGCGGGAGGTTACCATGAGCAGTTCTTC.

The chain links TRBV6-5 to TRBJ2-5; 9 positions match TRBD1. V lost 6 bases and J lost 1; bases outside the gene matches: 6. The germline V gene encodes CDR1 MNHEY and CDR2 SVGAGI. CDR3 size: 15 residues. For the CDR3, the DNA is TGTGCCAGCAGGGCACAGGGGGCCTTCCAAGAGACCCAGTACTTC. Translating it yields CASRAQGAFQETQYF.

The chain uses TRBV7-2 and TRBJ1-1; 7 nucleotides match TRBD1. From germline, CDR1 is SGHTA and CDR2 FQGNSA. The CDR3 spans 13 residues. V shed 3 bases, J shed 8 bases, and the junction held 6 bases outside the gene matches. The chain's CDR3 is CASSFQGGREAFF. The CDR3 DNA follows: TGTGCCAGCAGCTTTCAGGGGGGACGAGAAGCTTTCTTT. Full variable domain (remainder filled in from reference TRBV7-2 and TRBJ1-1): GAGVSQSPSNKVTEKGKDVELRCDPISGHTALYWYRQSLGQGLEFLIYFQGNSAPDKSGLPSDRFSAERTGGSVSTLTIQRTQQEDSAVYLCASSFQGGREAFFGQGTRLTVV.

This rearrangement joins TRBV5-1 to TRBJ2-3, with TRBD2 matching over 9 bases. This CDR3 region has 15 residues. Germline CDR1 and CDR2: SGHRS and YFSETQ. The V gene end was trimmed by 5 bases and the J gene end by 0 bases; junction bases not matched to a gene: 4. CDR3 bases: TGCGCCAGCAGGATAGCGGGAGAAAGCACAGATACGCAGTATTTT. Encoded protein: CASRIAGESTDTQYF.